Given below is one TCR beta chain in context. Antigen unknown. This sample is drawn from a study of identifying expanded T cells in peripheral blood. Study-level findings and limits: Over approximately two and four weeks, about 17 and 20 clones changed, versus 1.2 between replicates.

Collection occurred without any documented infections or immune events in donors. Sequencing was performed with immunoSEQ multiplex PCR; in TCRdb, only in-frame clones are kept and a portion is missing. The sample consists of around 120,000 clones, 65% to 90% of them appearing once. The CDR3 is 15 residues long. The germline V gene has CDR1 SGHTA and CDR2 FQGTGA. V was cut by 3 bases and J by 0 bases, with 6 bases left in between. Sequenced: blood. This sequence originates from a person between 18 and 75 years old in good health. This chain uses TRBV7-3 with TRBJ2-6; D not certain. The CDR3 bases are TGTGCCAGCAGCTTCGACATCTCTGGGGCCAACGTCCTGACTTTC. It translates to CASSFDISGANVLTF.